Following are 2 T cell receptor beta chains from one sample sequenced in a study of T cells in Graves' hyperthyroidism and ophthalmopathy (dated by TCRdb to about 2019). Libraries were prepared through multiplex PCR. This sample was sequenced with an Illumina HiSeq 2000. TCR beta CDR3 regions were amplified from RNA transcripts. A first-round RT-PCR of the TCR CDR3 used the HTBI primer set with the Qiagen OneStep RT-PCR kit. Using fastp at Q25 and MiXCR, TCRdb reprocessed the public reads and kept productive beta chains. Records with the same CDR3 protein are collapsed into one entry carrying the most frequent genes and DNA. For this sample the table gives under 450,000 distinct CDR3 sequences, of which more than 15% were detected only once. Of the sample, 12% to 15% falls within the top ten clones. Sequences were obtained from blood. These receptors were taken from a woman aged 18-35 years with Graves' hyperthyroidism.

The chain combines TRBV7-9 with TRBJ1-1; possibly TRBD1 for D (6 bases). The CDR3 has 15 residues. V was shortened by 1 base and J by 3 bases, with 12 bases between the two germline ends. CDR1 and CDR2 (germline): SEHNR, FQNEAQ (reference sequence). CDR3 in amino acids: CASSLGGQGHTEAFF. The CDR3 DNA is TGTGCCAGCAGCTTAGGTGGCCAGGGGCACACTGAAGCTTTCTTT.

This clonotype was seen a few times. This chain links TRBV20-1 with TRBJ1-1; D might be TRBD1 (6 bases). The CDR3 spans 14 residues. From germline, CDR1 is DFQATT and CDR2 SNEGSKA (reference sequence). V was cut by 3 bases and J by 1 base, with 12 bases left in between. For the CDR3, the DNA is TGCAGTGCTAGGCCCCCGACAGGGAACACTGAAGCTTTCTTT. The encoded protein is CSARPPTGNTEAFF.